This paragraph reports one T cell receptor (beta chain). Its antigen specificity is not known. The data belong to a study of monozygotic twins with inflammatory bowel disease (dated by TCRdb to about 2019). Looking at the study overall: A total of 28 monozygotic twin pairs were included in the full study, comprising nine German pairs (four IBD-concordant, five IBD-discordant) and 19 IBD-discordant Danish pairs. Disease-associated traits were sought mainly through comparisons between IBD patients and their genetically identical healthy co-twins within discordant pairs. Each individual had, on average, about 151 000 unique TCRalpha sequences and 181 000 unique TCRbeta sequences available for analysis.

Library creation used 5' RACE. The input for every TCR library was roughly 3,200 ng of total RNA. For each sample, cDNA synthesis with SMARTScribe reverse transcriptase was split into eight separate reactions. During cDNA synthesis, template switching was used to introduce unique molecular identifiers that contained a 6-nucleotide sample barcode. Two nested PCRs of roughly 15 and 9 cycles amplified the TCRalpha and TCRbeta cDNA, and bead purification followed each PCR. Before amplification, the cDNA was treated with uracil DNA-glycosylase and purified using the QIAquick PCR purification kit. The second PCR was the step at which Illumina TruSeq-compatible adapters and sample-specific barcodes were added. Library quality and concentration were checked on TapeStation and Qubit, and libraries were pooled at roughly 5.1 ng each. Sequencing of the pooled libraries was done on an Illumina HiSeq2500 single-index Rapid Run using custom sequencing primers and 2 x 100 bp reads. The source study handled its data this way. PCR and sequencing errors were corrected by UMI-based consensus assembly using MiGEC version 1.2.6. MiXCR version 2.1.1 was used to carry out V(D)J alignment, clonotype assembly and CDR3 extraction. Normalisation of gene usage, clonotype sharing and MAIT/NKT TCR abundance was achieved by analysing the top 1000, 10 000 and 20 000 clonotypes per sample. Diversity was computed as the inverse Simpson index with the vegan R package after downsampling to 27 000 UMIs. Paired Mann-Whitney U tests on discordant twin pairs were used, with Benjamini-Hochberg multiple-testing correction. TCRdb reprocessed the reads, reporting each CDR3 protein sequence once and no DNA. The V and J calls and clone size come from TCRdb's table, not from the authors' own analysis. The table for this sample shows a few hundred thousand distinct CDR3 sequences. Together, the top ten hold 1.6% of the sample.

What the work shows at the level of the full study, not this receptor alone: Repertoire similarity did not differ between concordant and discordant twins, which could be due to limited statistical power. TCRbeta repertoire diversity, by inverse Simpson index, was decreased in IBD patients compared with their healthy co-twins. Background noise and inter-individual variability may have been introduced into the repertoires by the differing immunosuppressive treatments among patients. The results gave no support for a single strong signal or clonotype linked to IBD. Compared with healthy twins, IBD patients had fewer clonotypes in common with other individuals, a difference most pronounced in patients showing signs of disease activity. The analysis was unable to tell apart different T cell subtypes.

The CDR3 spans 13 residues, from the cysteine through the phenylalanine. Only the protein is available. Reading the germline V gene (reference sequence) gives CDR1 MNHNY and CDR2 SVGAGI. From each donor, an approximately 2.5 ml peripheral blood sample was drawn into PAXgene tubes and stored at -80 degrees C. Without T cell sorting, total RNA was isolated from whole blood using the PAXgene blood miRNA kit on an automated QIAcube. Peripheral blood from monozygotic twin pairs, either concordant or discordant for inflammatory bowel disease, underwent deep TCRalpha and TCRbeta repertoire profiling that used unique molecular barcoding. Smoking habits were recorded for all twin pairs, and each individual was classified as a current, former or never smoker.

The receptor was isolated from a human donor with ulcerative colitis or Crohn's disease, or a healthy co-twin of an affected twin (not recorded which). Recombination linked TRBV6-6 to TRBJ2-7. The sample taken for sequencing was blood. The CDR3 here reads CASQATVSYEQYF.